This TCR beta chain was profiled in a study of blood T cell repertoires in COVID-19. Trimming shortened V by 6 bases and J by 7 bases, and 22 bases separated the two germline ends. This CDR3 has 15 residues. Germline CDR1 and CDR2: SGHTA and FQGNSA. Clones were read by immunoSEQ multiplex PCR, and TCRdb kept only the in-frame ones, dropping some. In the table there are 89,000 or so clones, around 85% of which are singletons. This chain uses TRBV7-2 with TRBJ2-7, with D perhaps TRBD1 (5 bases). The sequence was obtained from a human donor in a cohort sampled during active COVID-19. The sequencing sample was made of peripheral blood. The CDR3: CASSTNQGSGFEQYF. The CDR3 DNA follows: TGTGCCAGCAGTACTAACCAGGGAAGTGGGTTTGAGCAGTACTTC.